Below, 24 T cell receptor beta chains from the same sample are listed, as sequenced in a study of identical twins. TCRdb itself ran the 5' RACE reads through MiXCR, one entry per CDR3 protein. The sample yields approximately 1.8 million distinct CDR3 sequences, under 35% seen once. The sample consisted of cord blood. The receptor source for this set is a newborn girl in good health.

Here the CDR3 DNA reads TGTGCCAGCAGTTTGGACAGGTACGGTGTTCAGCCCCAGCATTTT. Amino acids: CASSLDRYGVQPQHF. The rearrangement joins TRBV27 to TRBJ1-5; 7 positions match TRBD1. CDR1 is MNHEY, CDR2 SMNVEV, per germline (reference sequence). Trimming removed 3 bases from V and 6 bases from J; junction bases left unmatched: 8. This CDR3 contains 15 residues.

The V call is TRBV21-1, the J call TRBJ2-1; the D call of TRBD1 is as the table states it, not checked on the DNA. TRBV21-1 is an annotated pseudogene. The CDR3 sequence is 15 residues long. The CDR3 nucleotides read TGTGCCAGCAGCAAACGAGGAGACAGGTACAATGAGCAGTTCTTC. It specifies CASSKRGDRYNEQFF.

The table lists this clonotype with a few counts. This chain links TRBV2 with TRBJ2-3; the match to TRBD2 covers 10 bases. J gave up 4 bases and V 6 bases, and 4 bases lay outside the gene matches. The germline CDR1 and CDR2 sequences are SNHLY and FYNNEI. The CDR3 contains 14 residues. DNA of the CDR3: TGTGCCAGCAGGGGGACTAGCGTGGCAGATACGCAGTATTTT. Translated: CASRGTSVADTQYF.

The chain employs TRBV12-3 or TRBV12-4 and TRBJ2-1; D might be TRBD2 (6 bases). CDR3 length: 15 amino acids. V was shortened by 6 bases and J by 8 bases, with 20 bases between the two germline ends. CDR3 coding DNA: TGTGCCAGCAGGCCGCGGGGACGAGGCGACCATGAGCAGTTCTTC. Encoded protein: CASRPRGRGDHEQFF.

The chain couples TRBV20-1 to TRBJ1-5; 7 nucleotides agree with TRBD1. This CDR3 is built from 14 residues. Germline V gene sequence: CDR1 DFQATT, CDR2 SNEGSKA (reference sequence). J was trimmed by 6 bases and V by 5 bases; bases with no gene match: 10. The CDR3 spells CSAFSWDRGQPQHF. CDR3 nucleotides: TGCAGTGCTTTTTCATGGGACAGAGGTCAGCCCCAGCATTTT.

J is TRBJ2-1 and V is TRBV2; TRBD2 matches at 8 bases. The J call may be faulty, since TRBJ2-7 better matches the DNA end. The CDR3 consists of 15 residues. Germline CDR1 SNHLY, CDR2 FYNNEI. The CDR3 protein is CASSVGLVGYNEQYF. The CDR3 nucleotides read TGTGCCAGCAGTGTGGGACTAGTGGGGTACAATGAGCAGTACTTC.

V and J are TRBV20-1 and TRBJ2-7; maybe TRBD1 (6 bases). V lost 3 bases and J lost 5, with 20 bases in between. Germline-derived CDR1 and CDR2 are DFQATT and SNEGSKA (reference sequence). The CDR3 runs 15 residues. CDR3: CSASKTLQGSHEQYF. The CDR3 coding sequence is TGCAGTGCTAGTAAAACTCTACAGGGAAGCCACGAGCAGTACTTC.

The gene calls are TRBV20-1 and TRBJ2-1; the D call may be TRBD1 or TRBD2 (5 bases each). The germline V gene has CDR1 DFQATT and CDR2 SNEGSKA (reference sequence). The CDR3 is 14 residues long. Trimming stripped 5 bases from V and 13 bases from J, with 24 bases between. CDR3 sequence: CSAFRRDGKNIQFF. The DNA for the CDR3 is TGCAGTGCTTTCCGCCGGGACGGCAAAAACATTCAGTTCTTC.

This clonotype has only a few counts. The V and J genes are TRBV6-6 and TRBJ1-4; 8 bases align to TRBD1. V lost 4 bases, J lost 3 bases, and 7 bases stayed unmatched. Germline lookup yields CDR1 MNHNY and CDR2 SVGAGI (reference sequence). The CDR3 extends over 16 amino acids. DNA of the CDR3: TGTGCCAGCAGTTGGACAGGGACTCTGGCTAATGAAAAACTGTTTTTT. Its protein is CASSWTGTLANEKLFF.

Points on this clonotype: At one end, the junction sequence differs from germline, possibly due to a read error. The rearrangement links TRBV27 to TRBJ1-2; unclear D gene. Germline CDR1 is MNHEY and CDR2 is SMNVEV (reference sequence). The CDR3 loop spans 13 amino acids. The CDR3 region has the DNA TGTGCCAGCAAAACGGGGAACAACTATGGCCACACCTTC. Translating it yields CASKTGNNYGHTF.

V is TRBV11-2 and J is TRBJ1-1; D remains unclear. This CDR3 region has 13 residues. Germline CDR1 reads SGHAT; CDR2 reads FQNNGV. V was pared by 5 bases and J by 4 bases, with 11 bases between. The CDR3 here is CASSPGVGTEAFF. The CDR3 bases are TGTGCCAGCAGCCCTGGGGTGGGCACTGAAGCTTTCTTT.

The chain recombines TRBV7-2 with TRBJ2-5; 10 bases line up with TRBD2. Unmatched junction bases numbered 12, after V lost 0 bases and J lost 11 bases. The CDR3 runs 16 residues. Germline V gene data show CDR1 as SGHTA and CDR2 as FQGNSA. The CDR3 nucleotides are TGTGCCAGCAGCTTAGCGCTAATAGCGGGAGGCGATGAGCAGTACTTC. Protein sequence: CASSLALIAGGDEQYF. The full variable domain, its missing parts supplied by reference TRBV7-2 and TRBJ2-5, is GAGVSQSPSNKVTEKGKDVELRCDPISGHTALYWYRQSLGQGLEFLIYFQGNSAPDKSGLPSDRFSAERTGGSVSTLTIQRTQQEDSAVYLCASSLALIAGGDEQYFGPGTRLLVL.

This clonotype occurred a few times. This chain uses TRBV21-1 with TRBJ1-5; TRBD1, as called in the table, went unchecked against the DNA. TRBV21-1 is a pseudogene segment. The CDR3 spans 12 residues. This chain's CDR3 is CASSKGDQPQHF. The DNA of the CDR3 is TGTGCCAGCAGCAAGGGGGATCAGCCCCAGCATTTT.

The chain recombines TRBV28 with TRBJ2-2, with 7 bases matching TRBD2. The CDR3 is made up of 16 amino acids. Germline V CDR1 and CDR2: MDHEN, SYDVKM. V trimming: 5 bases; J trimming: 2 bases; junction bases outside the gene matches: 8. This chain's CDR3 is CASSPPGGSNTGELFF. DNA of the CDR3: TGTGCCAGCAGTCCTCCGGGCGGGAGTAACACCGGGGAGCTGTTTTTT.

V gene TRBV18 combines with J gene TRBJ2-1; 9 bases agree with TRBD2. With 6 bases clipped from V and 5 bases from J, the junction kept 8 bases outside the gene matches. Per the germline V gene, CDR1 is KGHSH and CDR2 is LQKENI. The CDR3 extends over 15 amino acids. The DNA of the CDR3 is TGTGCCAGCTCGCCAACTAGCGGGTGGGACAATGAGCAGTTCTTC. This codes for CASSPTSGWDNEQFF.

This clonotype was detected ten times or more. V gene TRBV6-5 combines with J gene TRBJ2-5; D might be TRBD2 (5 bases). Germline-derived CDR1 and CDR2 are MNHEY and SVGAGI. CDR3 size: 17 residues. Trimming took 0 bases from V and 1 from J, leaving 15 bases between them. CDR3 sequence reads: CASSYSPSPISQETQYF. Written as DNA, the CDR3 is TGTGCCAGCAGTTACTCGCCTAGCCCCATATCCCAAGAGACCCAGTACTTC.

This sequence joins TRBV2 and TRBJ2-3; 8 bases align to TRBD2. J gave up 6 bases and V 2 bases, and 7 bases lay outside the gene matches. Germline V gene data show CDR1 as SNHLY and CDR2 as FYNNEI. The CDR3 loop spans 15 amino acids. As DNA, the CDR3 is TGTGCCAGCAGTGAATTCGGTGCGGGGGGTGATACGCAGTATTTT. Its translation is CASSEFGAGGDTQYF.

This clonotype was recorded many times. The chain couples TRBV25-1 to TRBJ2-7; possible D gene TRBD2, 6 bases. The CDR3 sequence is 14 residues long. V was trimmed by 3 bases and J by 2 bases, leaving 11 bases between them. The V gene's germline CDR1 is MGHDK and CDR2 SYGVNS. The CDR3 sequence: CASSDSGVTYEQYF. Here the CDR3 DNA reads TGTGCCAGCAGTGATAGCGGTGTTACCTACGAGCAGTACTTC.

Points on this clonotype: Possible read error: a much larger clone is one base away. The J gene is TRBJ2-7, the V gene TRBV27; maybe TRBD2 (6 bases). The CDR3 runs to 15 residues. Germline V gene lookup returns CDR1 MNHEY and CDR2 SMNVEV (reference sequence). The CDR3 reads CASSLSPGRTYEQSF. The CDR3 bases are TGTGCCAGCAGTTTATCGCCAGGGAGGACCTACGAGCAGTCCTTC.

This clonotype was counted ten times or more. The gene calls are TRBV28 and TRBJ2-7, with 10 bases that match TRBD1. The CDR3 contains 14 residues. The V and J ends lost 2 bases and 7 bases, in that order; junction bases with no gene match: 5. Germline V gene data show CDR1 as MDHEN and CDR2 as SYDVKM. The DNA of the CDR3 is TGTGCCAGCAGTTTAAGACAGGGGGCAAGAGAGCAGTACTTC. Its protein is CASSLRQGAREQYF.

The chain is built from TRBV11-2 and TRBJ2-3; D is uncertain. Trimming pared 5 bases from V and 3 bases from J, leaving 18 bases between. The CDR3 runs to 16 residues. Germline CDR1 SGHAT, CDR2 FQNNGV. CDR3 nucleotides: TGTGCCAGCAGCCCACGACTCTCCCCGGGTACAGATACGCAGTATTTT. It is translated as CASSPRLSPGTDTQYF.

This clonotype was found many times. The rearrangement links TRBV12-3 or TRBV12-4 to TRBJ2-1; D might be TRBD2 (6 bases). V lost 3 bases and J 7 bases, leaving 13 bases between the germline ends. This CDR3 comprises 14 residues. The CDR3: CASSFRRGGNEQFF. Written as DNA, the CDR3 is TGTGCCAGCAGTTTCCGGCGGGGCGGGAATGAGCAGTTCTTC.

V gene TRBV2 combines with J gene TRBJ1-2; D might be TRBD1 (5 bases). The CDR3 is 13 residues long. Trimming removed 9 bases from V and 2 bases from J, with 13 bases in between. Germline V lookup: CDR1 SNHLY, CDR2 FYNNEI. The DNA of the CDR3 is TGTGCCAGTAAAACAGGTTACAACTATGGCTACACCTTC. Its translation is CASKTGYNYGYTF. Combining the CDR3 with reference TRBV2 and TRBJ1-2 gives the whole variable domain EPEVTQTPSHQVTQMGQEVILRCVPISNHLYFYWYRQILGQKVEFLVSFYNNEISEKSEIFDDQFSVERPDGSNFTLKIRSTKLEDSAMYFCASKTGYNYGYTFGSGTRLTVV.

The rearrangement joins TRBV12-3 or TRBV12-4 to TRBJ1-1, with D perhaps TRBD1 (5 bases). The CDR3 covers 15 residues. The germline V and J ends were trimmed by 2 bases and 5 bases, with 15 bases remaining between them. CDR3 coding DNA: TGTGCCAGCAGTTTACAGGGAGCTGGGCGTACTGAAGCTTTCTTT. Its protein is CASSLQGAGRTEAFF.